A selection of T cell receptor beta chains follows, all from one sample in a study of beta chain features in type 1 diabetes. TCRdb keeps only in-frame clones here, not all; method: immunoSEQ multiplex PCR. The sample contains approximately 400,000 clones, around 16% of which appear only once. Sequenced material: naive CD4+ T cells from blood. The receptor set was obtained from a young woman in good health. Both conserved end residues are part of each CDR3. The order of the fields is D gene, V gene, CDR3 length, clone size, J gene, CDR3 DNA, CDR3 protein. D genes are given only for firm matches. Some rows have no size entry. The others give once, few or many, or a class for an expanded clone.

d_call: .
v_call: TRBV30
cdr3_length: 14
clone_size: .
j_call: TRBJ2-3
cdr3_nt: TGTGCCTGGAGTGTACTCCTAGCTGGGGATACGCAGTATTTT
cdr3_aa: CAWSVLLAGDTQYF

d_call: TRBD1
v_call: TRBV6-5
cdr3_length: 14
clone_size: .
j_call: TRBJ2-7
cdr3_nt: TGTGCCAGCAGTTACGACAGGGCCCGCCTCGAGCAGTACTTC
cdr3_aa: CASSYDRARLEQYF

d_call: TRBD2
v_call: TRBV4-2
cdr3_length: 13
clone_size: .
j_call: TRBJ2-7
cdr3_nt: TGTGCCAGCAGGGCTAGCGGGACGTACGAGCAGTACTTC
cdr3_aa: CASRASGTYEQYF

d_call: TRBD2
v_call: TRBV11-2
cdr3_length: 16
clone_size: .
j_call: TRBJ2-3
cdr3_nt: TGTGCCAGCAGTTACGGACTAGCGGGAGGGCGAGATACGCAGTATTTT
cdr3_aa: CASSYGLAGGRDTQYF

d_call: .
v_call: TRBV5-4
cdr3_length: 11
clone_size: .
j_call: TRBJ2-1
cdr3_nt: TGTGCCAGCAGAGCTACGGGGGAGCAGTTCTTC
cdr3_aa: CASRATGEQFF

d_call: .
v_call: TRBV9
cdr3_length: 13
clone_size: .
j_call: TRBJ2-5
cdr3_nt: TGTGCCAGCAGCAAGACAGGCCTAGGGACCCAGTACTTC
cdr3_aa: CASSKTGLGTQYF

d_call: TRBD1
v_call: TRBV6-5
cdr3_length: 13
clone_size: .
j_call: TRBJ2-7
cdr3_nt: TGTGCCAGCAGCCCGACAGGGCCCTACGAGCAGTACTTC
cdr3_aa: CASSPTGPYEQYF

d_call: TRBD2
v_call: TRBV4-1
cdr3_length: 17
clone_size: few
j_call: TRBJ2-2
cdr3_nt: TGCGCCAGCAGCCCTCTCCCAACTAGCGGGAACACCGGGGAGCTGTTTTTT
cdr3_aa: CASSPLPTSGNTGELFF

d_call: .
v_call: TRBV29-1
cdr3_length: 16
clone_size: few
j_call: TRBJ2-1
cdr3_nt: TGCAGCGTTGAAGATTGGCAGGCCAACTCCTACAATGAGCAGTTCTTC
cdr3_aa: CSVEDWQANSYNEQFF

d_call: .
v_call: TRBV14
cdr3_length: 11
clone_size: .
j_call: TRBJ1-3
cdr3_nt: TGTGCCAGCCTTTCTGGAAACACCATATATTTT
cdr3_aa: CASLSGNTIYF

d_call: .
v_call: TRBV29-1
cdr3_length: 13
clone_size: .
j_call: TRBJ2-5
cdr3_nt: TGCAGCGTTGAAAGAGGACTACAAGAGACCCAGTACTTC
cdr3_aa: CSVERGLQETQYF

d_call: .
v_call: TRBV6-5
cdr3_length: 16
clone_size: few
j_call: TRBJ1-1
cdr3_nt: TGTGCCAGCAGTTACGCCTCAGGGAGGTGGAACACTGAAGCTTTCTTT
cdr3_aa: CASSYASGRWNTEAFF

d_call: TRBD2
v_call: TRBV29-1
cdr3_length: 13
clone_size: .
j_call: TRBJ2-3
cdr3_nt: TGCAGCGCCACCGGACTAGCGGGAGTTACGCAGTATTTT
cdr3_aa: CSATGLAGVTQYF

d_call: .
v_call: TRBV28
cdr3_length: 15
clone_size: .
j_call: TRBJ2-3
cdr3_nt: TGTGCCAGCAGCTCAGGAACGGCTAGCACAGATACGCAGTATTTT
cdr3_aa: CASSSGTASTDTQYF

d_call: .
v_call: TRBV7-2
cdr3_length: 16
clone_size: .
j_call: TRBJ1-3
cdr3_nt: TGTGCCAGCAGCTGGAGGGCAGGGCGCTCTGGAAACACCATATATTTT
cdr3_aa: CASSWRAGRSGNTIYF

d_call: .
v_call: TRBV25-1
cdr3_length: 16
clone_size: .
j_call: TRBJ2-1
cdr3_nt: TGTGCCAGCAGTGACCTTTTCGGGGGATATTACAATGAGCAGTTCTTC
cdr3_aa: CASSDLFGGYYNEQFF

d_call: .
v_call: TRBV6-6
cdr3_length: 16
clone_size: few
j_call: TRBJ2-1
cdr3_nt: TGTGCCAGCAGTTACTCCCCGACCGAGTCCAGGCTAGAGCAGTTCTTC
cdr3_aa: CASSYSPTESRLEQFF

d_call: .
v_call: TRBV5-1
cdr3_length: 15
clone_size: few
j_call: TRBJ1-1
cdr3_nt: TGCGCCAGCAGCTTGGAAGAGGGAGGGCGCACTGAAGCTTTCTTT
cdr3_aa: CASSLEEGGRTEAFF

d_call: .
v_call: TRBV6-6
cdr3_length: 13
clone_size: few
j_call: TRBJ2-7
cdr3_nt: TGTGCCAGCAGTTCCAGGGGTGGCTACGAGCAGTACTTC
cdr3_aa: CASSSRGGYEQYF

d_call: TRBD1
v_call: TRBV6-1
cdr3_length: 15
clone_size: .
j_call: TRBJ2-1
cdr3_nt: TGTGCCAGCTTTCCTACAGGGGGCCCCTTAGATGAGCAGTTCTTC
cdr3_aa: CASFPTGGPLDEQFF

d_call: TRBD2
v_call: TRBV4-3
cdr3_length: 17
clone_size: few
j_call: TRBJ2-2
cdr3_nt: TGCGCCAGCAGCCAAGCAGCGGGAGGGAGGAGAACCGGGGAGCTGTTTTTT
cdr3_aa: CASSQAAGGRRTGELFF

d_call: TRBD1
v_call: TRBV25-1
cdr3_length: 12
clone_size: .
j_call: TRBJ2-7
cdr3_nt: TGTGCCAGCAACGGACAGGGCTACGAGCAGTACTTC
cdr3_aa: CASNGQGYEQYF